The rows below give T cell receptor beta chains drawn from one sample of a study of spatial heterogeneity in lung cancer. TCRdb re-called the 5' RACE reads with MiXCR, one entry per CDR3 protein. The sample lists fewer than 100,000 distinct CDR3 sequences, just under 20% occurring once. The source material was PBMCs, sampled at follow-up. Source of these receptors: a male donor with early-stage non-small cell lung cancer. Both conserved end residues are trimmed from each CDR3.

V,J,CDR3
TRBV24-1,TRBJ2-4,ATSVDRGGIQY
TRBV10-3,TRBJ2-5,AISATGTSGGETQY
TRBV25-1,TRBJ2-7,ASSAKLTGAGEQY
TRBV20-1,TRBJ2-7,SARGQGAIYEQY
TRBV3-1,TRBJ2-1,ASSVGTSGSPF
TRBV7-9,TRBJ2-1,ASSLMEGGEQF
TRBV27,TRBJ1-5,ASKTRRGKPQH
TRBV5-1,TRBJ2-7,ASSLGGSGTYEQY
TRBV18,TRBJ1-2,ASSPRDRIYGYT
TRBV12-5,TRBJ1-2,ASGLELSPVGYT
TRBV21-1,TRBJ2-4,ASRTRDSGDIQY